The rows below give T cell receptor beta chains drawn from one sample of a study of blood T cell repertoires in COVID-19. Measured with immunoSEQ multiplex PCR; TCRdb has only the in-frame clones, and not every one. The sample includes about 37,000 clones, 80% to 90% of them seen just once. Sequenced input: peripheral blood. Source of these receptors: a human donor in a cohort sampled during active COVID-19. Both conserved end residues are part of each CDR3. The D gene is left open where the match is weak. Only some rows state a clone size, as once, few, many or a class for expanded clones.

>TRBD2|TRBJ2-3|TRBV5-1|-
CASSGGTSGGDTQYF
TGCGCCAGCAGCGGCGGGACTAGCGGGGGGGATACGCAGTATTTT
>-|TRBJ1-1|TRBV6-6|-
CASRTPGNTEAFF
TGTGCCAGCAGGACCCCGGGAAACACTGAAGCTTTCTTT
>-|TRBJ1-2|TRBV6-2/TRBV6-3|-
CASSNGYYGYTF
TGTGCCAGCAGCAACGGGTACTATGGCTACACCTTC
>TRBD1|TRBJ1-3|TRBV19|-
CASSIGQVLSGNTIYF
TGTGCCAGTAGTATTGGACAGGTCCTCTCTGGAAACACCATATATTTT
>TRBD1|TRBJ2-7|TRBV5-1|-
CASSTDRDEQYF
TGCGCCAGCAGCACAGACAGGGACGAGCAGTACTTC
>-|TRBJ1-1|TRBV6-5|-
CASTLSQGFGGEAFF
TGTGCCAGCACACTTTCACAGGGCTTCGGAGGAGAAGCTTTCTTT
>TRBD2|TRBJ2-3|TRBV5-1|-
CASSSGLAGSTDTQYF
TGCGCCAGCAGTTCCGGACTAGCGGGAAGCACAGATACGCAGTATTTT
>-|TRBJ1-1|TRBV29-1|-
CSTGHRNTEAFF
TGCAGCACCGGACACAGGAACACTGAAGCTTTCTTT
>-|TRBJ1-6|TRBV4-2|-
CASSQQLGSYNSPLHF
TGTGCCAGCAGCCAACAGCTCGGGTCCTATAATTCACCCCTCCACTTT
>TRBD1|TRBJ2-7|TRBV5-1|-
CASSLTGTGVDEQYF
TGCGCCAGCAGCTTGACCGGGACAGGGGTAGACGAGCAGTACTTC
>-|TRBJ1-6|TRBV7-9|few
CASSTSTKVDSPLHF
TGTGCCAGCAGCACCTCGACAAAGGTGGATTCACCCCTCCACTTT